A selection of T cell receptor beta chains follows, all from one sample in a study of blood T cells in healthy people across ages. TCRdb reprocessed the 5' RACE reads with MiXCR, giving one entry per CDR3 protein. The profile covers 540,000 or so distinct CDR3 sequences, with approximately 25% appearing a single time and 8.5% to 9.5% taken by the ten largest. The same sample was also studied in work on T cells of mothers and their children.

Sequenced sample: blood. The source of these receptors is a boy between 10 and 17 years old in good health. Each CDR3 is given with its conserved first and last residue. The D gene is left open where the match is weak. Not every row has a clone size; where given, it reads once, few, many or a size class.

>TRBV14|once|TRBJ2-1|NA
TGTGCCACAGGAGGGTCCTGCAATGAGCAGTTCTTC
CATGGSCNEQFF
>TRBV28|many|TRBJ2-5|NA
TGTGCCAGCAGCTTACAGGGCAGGACCCAGTACTTC
CASSLQGRTQYF
>TRBV10-2|NA|TRBJ2-7|TRBD2
TGCGCCAGCAGTGAGTCCCCCTGGACTAGCGGGACCACCTACGAGCAGTACTTC
CASSESPWTSGTTYEQYF
>TRBV20-1|few|TRBJ2-5|NA
TGCAGTGCTCCCGAGTCGGACCAAGAGACCCAGTACTTC
CSAPESDQETQYF
>TRBV7-8|few|TRBJ1-4|NA
TGTGCCAGCAGCTTAGCGGGGGCGGATGAAAAACTGTTTTTT
CASSLAGADEKLFF
>TRBV20-1|NA|TRBJ2-1|NA
TGCAGTGCTAGTAGAGGGGGGGCATCCTACAATGAGCAGTTCTTC
CSASRGGASYNEQFF
>TRBV11-2|NA|TRBJ2-3|TRBD2
TGTGCCAGCAGCTTAGGAGCTAGCGGGGCTGTCACAGATACGCAGTATTTT
CASSLGASGAVTDTQYF
>TRBV5-1|few|TRBJ2-7|TRBD1
TGCGCCAGCAGCTTGGGATCGCCGGGACAGGGAGTCGAGCAGTACTTC
CASSLGSPGQGVEQYF
>TRBV29-1|few|TRBJ1-1|TRBD1
TGCAGCGTTGGGACTCAGGGGGCTGAAGCTTTCTTT
CSVGTQGAEAFF
>TRBV6-1|many|TRBJ1-1|NA
TGTGCCAGCAGTGAAGCCAACACTGAAGCTTTCTTT
CASSEANTEAFF
>TRBV6-1|NA|TRBJ1-6|NA
TGTGCCAGCGCGGGGGACACTCCAAACTCCTATAATTCACCCCTCCACTTT
CASAGDTPNSYNSPLHF
>TRBV29-1|NA|TRBJ2-5|NA
TGCAGCGTTCTCCCTTCCCAAGAGACCCAGTACTTC
CSVLPSQETQYF
>TRBV7-9|NA|TRBJ1-1|NA
TGTGCCAGCAGCTTAGATGGGGGCAAGGATAAAGCTTTCTTT
CASSLDGGKDKAFF
>TRBV5-1|few|TRBJ2-3|TRBD1
TGCGCCAGCAGCTGGGGGACAGATGCGCAGTATTTT
CASSWGTDAQYF
>TRBV27|NA|TRBJ2-1|NA
TGTGCCAGCATGGCGGAAACGAGTGAGCAGTTCTTC
CASMAETSEQFF
>TRBV28|few|TRBJ2-7|NA
TGTGCCACTACCCCGGGGCCCTACGAGCAGTACTTC
CATTPGPYEQYF
>TRBV2|few|TRBJ2-5|NA
TGTGCCAGCAATACGAAAGCGGCTTCGGGGACCCAGTACTTC
CASNTKAASGTQYF
>TRBV7-8|NA|TRBJ1-4|NA
TGTGCCAGCAGCTCGACGTCCCAAGCTAAGGGTGAAAAACTGTTTTTT
CASSSTSQAKGEKLFF
>TRBV20-1|NA|TRBJ1-6|NA
TGCAGTGCTGGAGAGTGGGGGAGAGGTTCACCCCTCCACTTT
CSAGEWGRGSPLHF
>TRBV5-1|few|TRBJ2-5|NA
TGCGCCAGCAGCTGGCAGGGAGAAGAGACCCAGTACTTC
CASSWQGEETQYF
>TRBV27|few|TRBJ2-1|NA
TGTGCCAGCAGTTTATCGATGGGGACCCCCGAGCAGTTCTTC
CASSLSMGTPEQFF
>TRBV20-1|NA|TRBJ2-5|TRBD1
TGCAGTGTCAAGGTCAGGGGGCTTCAAGAGACCCAGTACTTC
CSVKVRGLQETQYF
>TRBV25-1|NA|TRBJ2-5|NA
TGTGCCAGCAGTGATAAGGGGAACTGGGAGACCCAGTACTTC
CASSDKGNWETQYF
>TRBV20-1|NA|TRBJ2-5|TRBD2
TGCAGTGCCCGCCCGGGACTAGGGTCCCAGTACTTC
CSARPGLGSQYF
>TRBV5-1|few|TRBJ2-5|NA
TGCGCCAGCAGCTTGTGGTGGGACCTCCAAGAGACCCAGTACTTC
CASSLWWDLQETQYF
>TRBV11-1|NA|TRBJ1-2|NA
TGTGCCAGCAGAGCGGGGACGGCTTATGGCTACACCTTC
CASRAGTAYGYTF
>TRBV4-3|once|TRBJ2-7|NA
TGCGCCTGCAGCCAAGATAGGGGGGATTCCTACGAGCAGTACTTC
CACSQDRGDSYEQYF
>TRBV12-3/TRBV12-4|NA|TRBJ2-1|TRBD2
TGTGCCAGCAGGGGGGGCAGCGGGGGATTCTACAATGAGCAGTTCTTC
CASRGGSGGFYNEQFF
>TRBV5-1|NA|TRBJ2-5|NA
TGCGCCAGCAGCTTGGAAGTGGGGCCCTACGAGCAGTGCTTC
CASSLEVGPYEQCF
>TRBV4-3|once|TRBJ2-7|NA
TGCGCCAGCAGCCAAGTACAGGGAGTGAACTACGAGCAGTACTTC
CASSQVQGVNYEQYF
>TRBV20-1|few|TRBJ2-4|NA
TGCAGTGCTCCCACCGGGACACCGAAAGCCAAAAACATTCAGTACTTC
CSAPTGTPKAKNIQYF